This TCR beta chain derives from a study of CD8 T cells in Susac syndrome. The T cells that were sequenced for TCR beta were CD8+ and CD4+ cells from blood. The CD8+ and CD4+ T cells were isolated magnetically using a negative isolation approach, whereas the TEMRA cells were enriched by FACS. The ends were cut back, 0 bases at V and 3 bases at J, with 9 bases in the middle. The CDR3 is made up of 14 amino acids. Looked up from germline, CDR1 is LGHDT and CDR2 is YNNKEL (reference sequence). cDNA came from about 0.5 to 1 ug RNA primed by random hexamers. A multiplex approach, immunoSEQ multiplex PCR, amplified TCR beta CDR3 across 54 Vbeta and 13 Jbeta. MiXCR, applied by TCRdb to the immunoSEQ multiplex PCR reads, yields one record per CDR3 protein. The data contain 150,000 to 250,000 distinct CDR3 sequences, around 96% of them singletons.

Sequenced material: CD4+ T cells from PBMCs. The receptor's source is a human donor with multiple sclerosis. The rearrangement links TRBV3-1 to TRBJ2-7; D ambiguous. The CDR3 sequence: CASSQDHLSYEQYF. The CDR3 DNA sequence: TGTGCCAGCAGCCAAGATCACCTGAGCTACGAGCAGTACTTC.